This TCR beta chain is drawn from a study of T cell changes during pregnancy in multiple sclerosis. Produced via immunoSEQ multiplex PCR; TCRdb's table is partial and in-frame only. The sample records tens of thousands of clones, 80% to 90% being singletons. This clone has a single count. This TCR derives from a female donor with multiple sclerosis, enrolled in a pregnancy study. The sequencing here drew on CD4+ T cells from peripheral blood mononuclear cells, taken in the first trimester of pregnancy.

Here the CDR3 reads CASSSGGTVNIQYF. The CDR3 DNA reads TGTGCCAGCAGCTCGGGGGGTACGGTGAACATTCAGTACTTC. The chain employs TRBV7-2 and TRBJ2-4; 7 positions match TRBD2. V trimming: 4 bases; J trimming: 7 bases; junction bases outside the gene matches: 7. This CDR3 has 14 amino acids. Germline values: CDR1 SGHTA, CDR2 FQGNSA.